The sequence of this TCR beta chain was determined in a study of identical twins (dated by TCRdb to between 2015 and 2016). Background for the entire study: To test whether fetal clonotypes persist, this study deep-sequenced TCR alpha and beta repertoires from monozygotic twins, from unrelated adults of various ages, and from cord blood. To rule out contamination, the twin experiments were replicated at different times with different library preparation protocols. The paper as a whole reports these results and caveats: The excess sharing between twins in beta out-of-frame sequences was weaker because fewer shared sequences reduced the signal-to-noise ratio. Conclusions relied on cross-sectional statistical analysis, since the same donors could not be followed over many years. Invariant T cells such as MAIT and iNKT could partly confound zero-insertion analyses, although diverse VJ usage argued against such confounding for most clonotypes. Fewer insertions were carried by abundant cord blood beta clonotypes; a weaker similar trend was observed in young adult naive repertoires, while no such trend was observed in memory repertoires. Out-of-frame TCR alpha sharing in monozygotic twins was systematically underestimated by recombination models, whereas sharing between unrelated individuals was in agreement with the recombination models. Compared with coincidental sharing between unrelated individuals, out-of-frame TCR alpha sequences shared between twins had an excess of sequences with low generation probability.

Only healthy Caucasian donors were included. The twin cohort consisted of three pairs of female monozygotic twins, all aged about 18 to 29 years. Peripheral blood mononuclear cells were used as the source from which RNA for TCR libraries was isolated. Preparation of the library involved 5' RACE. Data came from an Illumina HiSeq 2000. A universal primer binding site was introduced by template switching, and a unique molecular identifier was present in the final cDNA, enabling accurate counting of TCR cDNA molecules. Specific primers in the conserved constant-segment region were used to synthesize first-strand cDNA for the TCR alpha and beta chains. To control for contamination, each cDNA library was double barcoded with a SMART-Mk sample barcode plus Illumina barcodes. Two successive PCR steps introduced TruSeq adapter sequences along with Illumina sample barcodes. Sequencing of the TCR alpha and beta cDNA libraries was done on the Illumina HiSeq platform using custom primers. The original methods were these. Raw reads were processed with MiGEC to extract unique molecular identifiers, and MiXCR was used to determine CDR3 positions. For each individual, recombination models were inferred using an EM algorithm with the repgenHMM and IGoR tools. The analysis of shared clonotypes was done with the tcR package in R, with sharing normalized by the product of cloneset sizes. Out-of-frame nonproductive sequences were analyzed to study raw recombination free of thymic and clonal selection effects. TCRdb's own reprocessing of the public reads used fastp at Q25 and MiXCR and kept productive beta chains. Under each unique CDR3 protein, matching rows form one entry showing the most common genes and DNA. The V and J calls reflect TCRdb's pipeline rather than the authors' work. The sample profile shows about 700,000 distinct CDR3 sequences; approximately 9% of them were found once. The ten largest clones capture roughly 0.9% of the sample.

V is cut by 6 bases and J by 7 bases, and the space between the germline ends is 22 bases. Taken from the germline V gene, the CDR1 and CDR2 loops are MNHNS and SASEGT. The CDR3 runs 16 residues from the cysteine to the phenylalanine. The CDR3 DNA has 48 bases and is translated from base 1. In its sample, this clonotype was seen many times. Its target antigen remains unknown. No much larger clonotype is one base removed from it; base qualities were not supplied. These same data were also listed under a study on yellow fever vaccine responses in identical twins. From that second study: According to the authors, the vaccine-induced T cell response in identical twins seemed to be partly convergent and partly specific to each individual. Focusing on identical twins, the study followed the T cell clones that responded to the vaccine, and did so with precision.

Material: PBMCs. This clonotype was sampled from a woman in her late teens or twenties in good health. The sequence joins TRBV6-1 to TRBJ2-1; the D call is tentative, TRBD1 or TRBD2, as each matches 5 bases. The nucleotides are TGTGCCAGCAGCCAATCGGGGCTCCTCGGTATTAATGAGCAGTTCTTC. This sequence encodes CASSQSGLLGINEQFF.